Listed here is a single T cell receptor beta chain. This clone's antigen is unknown. The sample originates from a study of monozygotic twins with inflammatory bowel disease (dated by TCRdb to about 2019). Context from the whole study: A total of 28 monozygotic twin pairs were included in the full study, comprising nine German pairs (four IBD-concordant, five IBD-discordant) and 19 IBD-discordant Danish pairs. The search for disease-associated traits relied mainly on comparing IBD patients with their genetically identical healthy co-twins within discordant pairs. Each individual had, on average, about 151 000 unique TCRalpha sequences and 181 000 unique TCRbeta sequences available for analysis.

Library preparation used 5' RACE. For each TCR library, approximately 3,700 ng of total RNA was used. For each sample, cDNA synthesis was carried out in eight separate reactions using SMARTScribe reverse transcriptase. Unique molecular identifiers containing a 6-nucleotide sample barcode were introduced through template switching during cDNA synthesis. TCRalpha and TCRbeta cDNA was amplified in two nested PCRs of 16 and 9 cycles, and bead purification was carried out after each PCR. Before amplification, cDNA was treated with uracil DNA-glycosylase and purified using the QIAquick PCR purification kit. The second PCR added Illumina TruSeq-compatible adapters along with sample-specific barcodes. TapeStation and Qubit were used to check library quality and concentration, and 5 ng of each library went into the pool. Sequencing of pooled libraries was carried out on an Illumina HiSeq2500 single-index Rapid Run using 2 x 100 bp reads and custom sequencing primers. The authors' pipeline ran thus. UMI-based consensus assembly with MiGEC version 1.2.6 was used to correct PCR and sequencing errors. MiXCR version 2.1.1 was used for V(D)J alignment, clonotype assembly and CDR3 extraction. Gene usage, clonotype sharing and MAIT/NKT TCR abundance were normalised by analysing the top 1000, 10 000 and 20 000 clonotypes per sample. After downsampling to 27 000 UMIs, diversity was calculated as the inverse Simpson index using the vegan R package. Paired Mann-Whitney U tests were applied to discordant twin pairs, with Benjamini-Hochberg correction for multiple testing. TCRdb reprocessed the sequencing reads and holds a single record per CDR3 protein sequence, with no DNA. The authors' filters were not applied to this entry. The sample table includes fewer than 350,000 distinct CDR3 sequences. Approximately 2% of the sample is held by the ten biggest clonotypes.

The research as a whole found: The results gave no support for a single strong signal or clonotype linked to IBD. The analysis was unable to tell different T cell subtypes apart. Measured by the inverse Simpson index, TCRbeta repertoire diversity was lower in IBD patients than in their healthy co-twins. IBD patients shared fewer clonotypes with other individuals than healthy twins did, most markedly in patients showing signs of disease activity. Repertoire similarity did not differ between concordant and discordant twins, which could be due to limited statistical power. Background noise and inter-individual variability may have been introduced into the repertoires by the differing immunosuppressive treatments among patients.

An approximately 2.5 ml peripheral blood sample was drawn into PAXgene tubes per donor and stored at -80°C. Without any T cell sorting, total RNA was extracted from whole blood using the PAXgene blood miRNA kit on an automated QIAcube. Peripheral blood from monozygotic twin pairs, either concordant or discordant for inflammatory bowel disease, underwent deep TCRalpha and TCRbeta repertoire profiling that used unique molecular barcoding. For every twin pair, smoking habits were documented, and each individual was categorised as a current, former or never smoker. The sequence derives from a human donor with ulcerative colitis or Crohn's disease, or a healthy co-twin of an affected twin (not recorded which). Sample: blood.

The CDR3 here reads CASSLQQWGTSGYTF. Recombination connected TRBV7-2 to TRBJ1-2; TCRdb outputs TRBD1, but without DNA this stays unchecked. The CDR3 runs 15 amino acids, cysteine and phenylalanine included. DNA was not recorded. Based on the germline V gene, the CDR1 and CDR2 sequences are SGHTA and FQGNSA.